Listed below are T cell receptor beta chains from one sample, sequenced in a study of blood T cell repertoires in COVID-19. This table comes from immunoSEQ multiplex PCR, and its TCRdb copy is limited to in-frame clones, with some not included. The data show about 280,000 clones, 85% seen once. Sequencing was carried out using PBMCs or T cells enriched from blood (not recorded which). All receptors derive from a woman between 50 and 59 years old who had recovered from COVID-19. CDR3s include the opening cysteine and the closing phenylalanine or tryptophan.

TRBJ2-3 TRBV2 CASSGGGADTQYF
TRBJ1-3 TRBV30 CAWTGFSGNTIYF
TRBJ2-7 TRBV18 CASSPPSSVEQYF
TRBJ2-3 TRBV24-1 CATSDDRVLNTDTQYF
TRBJ2-1 TRBV30 CAWRGGAGPYNEQFF
TRBJ2-5 TRBV10-2 CASSPGVAGAETQYF
TRBJ2-2 TRBV10-2 CASSESRRSTGVYTGELFF
TRBJ1-6 TRBV30 CAAEISGGSPLHF
TRBJ1-1 TRBV5-1 CASSLPSPGQGAVAFF
TRBJ2-5 TRBV7-8 CASSSRGSRQETQYF
TRBJ1-4 TRBV2 CASSGGGGGEKLFF
TRBJ2-7 TRBV9 CASSADRDHEQYF
TRBJ2-5 TRBV7-9 CASSQNNRVETQYF
TRBJ1-5 TRBV21-1 CASSAHRDASTTLTYQPQHF
TRBJ2-3 TRBV21-1 CASSTSGSFMVPTDTQYF
TRBJ1-1 TRBV7-8 CASSLEARSYTEAFF
TRBJ1-5 TRBV5-1 CASSLFPSRAQHF
TRBJ1-2 TRBV29-1 CSVDVRGGHGYTF
TRBJ2-3 TRBV30 CAWSVATDTQYF
TRBJ1-1 TRBV20-1 CSAKGATEAFF
TRBJ2-5 TRBV5-1 CASSLPTGRVQETQYF
TRBJ2-2 TRBV10-2 CASMPGGAGGELFF
TRBJ2-7 TRBV7-9 CASSNPGQGYYEQYF
TRBJ1-2 TRBV20-1 CSLRGGFGYTF